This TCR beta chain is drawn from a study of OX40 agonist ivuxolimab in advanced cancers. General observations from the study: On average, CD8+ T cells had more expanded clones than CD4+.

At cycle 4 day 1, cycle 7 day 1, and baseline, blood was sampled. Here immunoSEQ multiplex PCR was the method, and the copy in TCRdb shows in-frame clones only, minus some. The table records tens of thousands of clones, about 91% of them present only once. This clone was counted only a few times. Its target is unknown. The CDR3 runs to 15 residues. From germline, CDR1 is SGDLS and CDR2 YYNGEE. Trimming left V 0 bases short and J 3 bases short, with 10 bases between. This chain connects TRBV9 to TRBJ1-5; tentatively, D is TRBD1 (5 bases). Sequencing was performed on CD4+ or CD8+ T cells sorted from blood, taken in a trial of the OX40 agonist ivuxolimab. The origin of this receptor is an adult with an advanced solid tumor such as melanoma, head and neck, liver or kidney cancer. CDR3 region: CASSVEGRFNQPQHF. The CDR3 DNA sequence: TGTGCCAGCAGCGTAGAGGGACGTTTCAATCAGCCCCAGCATTTT.